This T cell receptor beta chain is drawn from a study of T cell responses to AZD1222 COVID-19 vaccine. General observations from the study: The donor group comprised mostly white British people and more females; the analysis possibly underestimated clonal diversity. Increases in Spike-specific TCR breadth and depth were seen after two AZD1222 doses. Repertoires were obtained only post-peak T cell response. The CD4 TCRs associated with vaccination extended across spike and predominated at 160-218 and 743-854.

Trimming removed 2 bases from V and 2 bases from J, with 5 bases in between. The CDR3 runs 13 residues. The germline V gene encodes CDR1 SGDLS and CDR2 YYNGEE. Clones were sequenced by immunoSEQ multiplex PCR, and TCRdb holds only the in-frame ones, with some missing. The table includes about 160,000 clones, about 92% detected once. In its sample, this clone was seen once. Its target is not known. The chain is built from TRBV9 and TRBJ1-5; the D is unclear. The sequence came from an adult in good health. The specimen comprised peripheral blood, sampled on day 0 of MenACWY control vaccination. In nucleotides, the CDR3 is TGTGCCAGCAGCGTTACTGGCAATCAGCCCCAGCATTTT. It specifies CASSVTGNQPQHF.